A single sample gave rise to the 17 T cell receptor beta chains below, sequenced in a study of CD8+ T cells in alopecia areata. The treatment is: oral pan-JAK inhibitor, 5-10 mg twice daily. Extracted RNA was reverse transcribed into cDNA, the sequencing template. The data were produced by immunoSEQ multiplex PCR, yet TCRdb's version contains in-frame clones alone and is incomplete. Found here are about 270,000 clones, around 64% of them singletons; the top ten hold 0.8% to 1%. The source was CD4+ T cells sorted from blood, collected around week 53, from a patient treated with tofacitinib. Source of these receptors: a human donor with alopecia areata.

This CDR3 is CASSVTPWGPQHF. The CDR3, as DNA: TGTGCCAGCAGCGTAACACCCTGGGGGCCCCAGCATTTT. The chain links TRBV5-4 to TRBJ1-5; D gene ambiguous. The V gene's germline CDR1 is SGHNT and CDR2 YYREEE (reference sequence). The CDR3 has 13 residues. V was shortened by 4 bases and J by 9 bases, with 14 bases between the two germline ends.

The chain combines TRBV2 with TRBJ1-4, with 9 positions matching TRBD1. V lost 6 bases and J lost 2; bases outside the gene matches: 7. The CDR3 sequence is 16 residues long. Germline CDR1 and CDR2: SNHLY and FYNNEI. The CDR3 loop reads CASSRDRVSTNEKLFF. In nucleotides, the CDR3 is TGTGCCAGCAGCAGGGACAGGGTCTCGACTAATGAAAAACTGTTTTTT.

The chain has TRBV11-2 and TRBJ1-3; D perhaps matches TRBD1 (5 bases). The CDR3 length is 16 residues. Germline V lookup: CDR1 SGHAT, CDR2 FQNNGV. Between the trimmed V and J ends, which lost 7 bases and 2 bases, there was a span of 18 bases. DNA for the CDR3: TGTGCCAGCACCGGGTGGGGCAGCCTGGCTGGAAACACCATATATTTT. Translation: CASTGWGSLAGNTIYF.

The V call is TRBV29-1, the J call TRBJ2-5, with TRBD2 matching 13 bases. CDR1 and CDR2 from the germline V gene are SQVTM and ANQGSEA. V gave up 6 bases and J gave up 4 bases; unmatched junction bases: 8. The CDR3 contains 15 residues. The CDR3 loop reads CSVARLAGGAETQYF. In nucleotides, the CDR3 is TGCAGCGTAGCCAGACTAGCGGGGGGTGCAGAGACCCAGTACTTC.

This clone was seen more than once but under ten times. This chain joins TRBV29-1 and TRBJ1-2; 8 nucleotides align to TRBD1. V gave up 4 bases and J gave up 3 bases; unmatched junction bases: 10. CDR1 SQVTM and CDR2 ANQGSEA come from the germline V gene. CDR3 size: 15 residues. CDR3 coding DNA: TGCAGCGTTGGGCAGGGGGCCCGCGTTGACTATGGCTACACCTTC. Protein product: CSVGQGARVDYGYTF.

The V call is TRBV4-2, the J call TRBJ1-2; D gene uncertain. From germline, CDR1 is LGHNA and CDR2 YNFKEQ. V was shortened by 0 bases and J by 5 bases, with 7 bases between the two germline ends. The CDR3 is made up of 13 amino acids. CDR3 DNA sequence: TGTGCCAGCAGCCAAGATGTACGGTATGGCTACACCTTC. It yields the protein CASSQDVRYGYTF.

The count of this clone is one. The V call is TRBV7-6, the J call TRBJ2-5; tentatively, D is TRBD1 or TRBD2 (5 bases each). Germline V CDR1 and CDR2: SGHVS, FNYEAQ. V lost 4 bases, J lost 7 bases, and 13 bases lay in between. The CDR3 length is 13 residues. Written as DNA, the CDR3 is TGTGCCAGCAGCTCAGGGATTGCGGGGACCCAGTACTTC. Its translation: CASSSGIAGTQYF.

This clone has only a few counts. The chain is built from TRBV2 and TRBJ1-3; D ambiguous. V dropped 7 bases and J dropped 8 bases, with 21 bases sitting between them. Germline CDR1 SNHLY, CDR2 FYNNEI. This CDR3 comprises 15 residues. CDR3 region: CASTTTSRGGDTIYF. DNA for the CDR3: TGTGCCAGCACCACAACGAGTCGGGGTGGCGACACCATATATTTT.

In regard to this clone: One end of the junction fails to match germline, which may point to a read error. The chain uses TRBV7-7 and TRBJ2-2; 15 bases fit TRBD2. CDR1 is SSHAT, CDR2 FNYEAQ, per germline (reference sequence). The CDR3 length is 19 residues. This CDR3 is CASSPGGLAGGTLPGELFF. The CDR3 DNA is TGTGCTAGCAGCCCAGGCGGACTAGCGGGGGGGACGTTACCCGGGGAGCTGTTTTTT.

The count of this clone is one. CDR3 sequence: CASRQGRGTEAFF. The CDR3 DNA follows: TGTGCCAGCCGACAGGGTCGGGGCACTGAAGCTTTCTTT. This chain links TRBV6-5 with TRBJ1-1, with 7 bases fitting TRBD1. The germline V gene encodes CDR1 MNHEY and CDR2 SVGAGI. This CDR3 has 13 amino acids. V gave up 8 bases and J gave up 4 bases; unmatched junction bases: 7.

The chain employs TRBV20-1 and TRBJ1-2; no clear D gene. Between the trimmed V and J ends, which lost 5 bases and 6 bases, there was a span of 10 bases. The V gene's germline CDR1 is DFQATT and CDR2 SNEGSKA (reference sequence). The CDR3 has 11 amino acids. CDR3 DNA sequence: TGCAGTGCTCCGGGTGTGAATGGCTACACCTTC. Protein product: CSAPGVNGYTF.

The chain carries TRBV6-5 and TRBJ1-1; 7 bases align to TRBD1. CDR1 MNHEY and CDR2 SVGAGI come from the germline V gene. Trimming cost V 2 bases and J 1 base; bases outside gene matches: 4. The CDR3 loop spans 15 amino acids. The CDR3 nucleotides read TGTGCCAGCAGTTACACATACAGGGGGAACACTGAAGCTTTCTTT. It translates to CASSYTYRGNTEAFF.

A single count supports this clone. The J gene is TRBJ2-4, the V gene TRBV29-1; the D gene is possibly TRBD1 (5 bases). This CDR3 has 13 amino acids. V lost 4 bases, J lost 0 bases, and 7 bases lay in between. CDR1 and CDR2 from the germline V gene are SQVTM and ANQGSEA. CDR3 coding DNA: TGCAGCGTTGTAGGGGCAGCCAAAAACATTCAGTACTTC. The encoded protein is CSVVGAAKNIQYF.

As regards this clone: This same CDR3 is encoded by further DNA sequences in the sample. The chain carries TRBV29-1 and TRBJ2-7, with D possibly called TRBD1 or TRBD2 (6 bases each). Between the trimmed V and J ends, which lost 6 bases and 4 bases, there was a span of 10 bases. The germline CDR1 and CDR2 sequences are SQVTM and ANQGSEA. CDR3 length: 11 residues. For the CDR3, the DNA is TGCAGCGTCCTAGGGGGGTACGAGCAGTACTTC. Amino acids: CSVLGGYEQYF.

CDR3 in DNA: TGTGCCAGCAGCCACGACAGGGGCTATTACGAGCAGTACTTC. Translating gives CASSHDRGYYEQYF. The chain is built from TRBV6-5 and TRBJ2-7; 8 nucleotides line up with TRBD1. The CDR3 loop spans 14 amino acids. Germline trimming cut 6 bases from V and 4 bases from J; bases unmatched to any gene: 8. Germline V gene lookup returns CDR1 MNHEY and CDR2 SVGAGI.

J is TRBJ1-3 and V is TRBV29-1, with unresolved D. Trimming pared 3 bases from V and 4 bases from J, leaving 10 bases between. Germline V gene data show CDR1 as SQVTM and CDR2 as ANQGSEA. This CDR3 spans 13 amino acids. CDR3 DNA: TGCAGCGTTGACGAGGCGCCGGGAAACACCATATATTTT. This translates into CSVDEAPGNTIYF.

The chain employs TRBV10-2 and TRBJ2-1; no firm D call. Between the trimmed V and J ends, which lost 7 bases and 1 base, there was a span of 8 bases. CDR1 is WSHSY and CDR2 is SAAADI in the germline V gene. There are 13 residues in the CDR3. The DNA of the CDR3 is TGCGCCAGCAAATCGATGTCCTACAATGAGCAGTTCTTC. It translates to CASKSMSYNEQFF.